This is a list of T cell receptor beta chains from one sample in a study of identical twins. From the 5' RACE reads, TCRdb called clonotypes with MiXCR, one entry per CDR3 protein. The sample records around 550,000 distinct CDR3 sequences, approximately 14% being singletons. These data were also filed under a second study, of yellow fever vaccine responses in identical twins.

The source material was CD4+ T cells sorted from blood. The receptors were gathered from a woman aged 18-29 years in good health. CDR3s include the opening cysteine and the closing phenylalanine or tryptophan. A D gene is named only where the DNA matches it firmly. Size is omitted from some rows. Given values are once, few, many or a class for expanded clones.

j_call: TRBJ2-3
d_call: TRBD2
clone_size: -
v_call: TRBV20-1
cdr3_nt: TGCAGTGCTCCGGGGTCTAGCGGAAGCACAGATACGCAGTATTTT
cdr3_aa: CSAPGSSGSTDTQYF

j_call: TRBJ1-1
d_call: TRBD1
clone_size: -
v_call: TRBV24-1
cdr3_nt: TGTGCCACCAGTACAGGGGTGAACACTGAAGCTTTCTTT
cdr3_aa: CATSTGVNTEAFF

j_call: TRBJ2-1
d_call: -
clone_size: many
v_call: TRBV5-1
cdr3_nt: TGCGCCAGCAGCTTCCTACCTGGCGACGGCTACAATGAGCAGTTCTTC
cdr3_aa: CASSFLPGDGYNEQFF

j_call: TRBJ2-2
d_call: TRBD1
clone_size: -
v_call: TRBV20-1
cdr3_nt: TGCAGTGCTAGAGAAGTTGCGGGACAGGGGGCGAACACCGGGGAGCTGTTTTTT
cdr3_aa: CSAREVAGQGANTGELFF

j_call: TRBJ2-1
d_call: TRBD2
clone_size: -
v_call: TRBV10-3
cdr3_nt: TGTGCCATCAGTGACTGGAGCGGGAGCTCCTACAATGAGCAGTTCTTC
cdr3_aa: CAISDWSGSSYNEQFF

j_call: TRBJ2-2
d_call: TRBD2
clone_size: -
v_call: TRBV2
cdr3_nt: TGTGCCAGCAGTGCTAGGACTAGCGGCACCGGGGAGCTGTTTTTT
cdr3_aa: CASSARTSGTGELFF

j_call: TRBJ2-2
d_call: TRBD2
clone_size: few
v_call: TRBV11-1
cdr3_nt: TGTGCCAGCAGCTTAGCCCGGACTAGCGGGAGGAACACCGGGGAGCTGTTTTTT
cdr3_aa: CASSLARTSGRNTGELFF

j_call: TRBJ2-1
d_call: TRBD2
clone_size: -
v_call: TRBV29-1
cdr3_nt: TGCAGCGGCAGCGGGAGGTCCTACAATGAGCAGTTCTTC
cdr3_aa: CSGSGRSYNEQFF

j_call: TRBJ2-7
d_call: -
clone_size: many
v_call: TRBV29-1
cdr3_nt: TGCAGCGTTGAATGGGCAGAGACTAGTTGGCCCTACGAGCAGTACTTC
cdr3_aa: CSVEWAETSWPYEQYF

j_call: TRBJ1-1
d_call: -
clone_size: few
v_call: TRBV5-1
cdr3_nt: TGCGCCAGTGTAACCGCCCCGGGGAGGAACACTGAAGCTTTCTTT
cdr3_aa: CASVTAPGRNTEAFF

j_call: TRBJ2-1
d_call: TRBD2
clone_size: -
v_call: TRBV27
cdr3_nt: TGTGCCGCAGGGCAGCGGGGGGGCCAGGTGAGGGTTAATGAGCAGTTCTTC
cdr3_aa: CAAGQRGGQVRVNEQFF

j_call: TRBJ2-3
d_call: -
clone_size: few
v_call: TRBV24-1
cdr3_nt: TGTGCCACCAGTGGAAACCGTCGGGATACGCAGTATTTT
cdr3_aa: CATSGNRRDTQYF

j_call: TRBJ2-2
d_call: -
clone_size: -
v_call: TRBV11-2
cdr3_nt: TGTGCCAGCAGCTGGCTAGCAGGCACCGGGGAGCTGTTTTTT
cdr3_aa: CASSWLAGTGELFF

j_call: TRBJ1-1
d_call: TRBD1
clone_size: few
v_call: TRBV6-4
cdr3_nt: TGTGCCAGCAGAAATACAGGGGGGAATGCTGAAGCTTTCTTT
cdr3_aa: CASRNTGGNAEAFF

j_call: TRBJ2-5
d_call: -
clone_size: many
v_call: TRBV29-1
cdr3_nt: TGCAGCGTTGGTGGACCCATGGGCGAGACCCAGTACTTC
cdr3_aa: CSVGGPMGETQYF

j_call: TRBJ2-3
d_call: -
clone_size: -
v_call: TRBV6-5
cdr3_nt: TGTGCCAGCAGTTACTCATCAGTTAGCACAGATACGCAGTATTTT
cdr3_aa: CASSYSSVSTDTQYF

j_call: TRBJ1-1
d_call: TRBD1
clone_size: -
v_call: TRBV7-8
cdr3_nt: TGTGCCAGCAGCTACGGACAGGGGGTGGCGAACACTGAAGCTTTCTTT
cdr3_aa: CASSYGQGVANTEAFF

j_call: TRBJ2-1
d_call: -
clone_size: -
v_call: TRBV7-8
cdr3_nt: TGTGCCAGCAGCCGAGAGTTGGGGGGACAGAATGAGCAGTTCTTC
cdr3_aa: CASSRELGGQNEQFF

j_call: TRBJ1-1
d_call: -
clone_size: -
v_call: TRBV4-1
cdr3_nt: TGCGCCAGCAGCGGAGGACTTGGGGCGACCATGAACACTGAAGCTTTCTTT
cdr3_aa: CASSGGLGATMNTEAFF

j_call: TRBJ1-4
d_call: -
clone_size: -
v_call: TRBV7-9
cdr3_nt: TGTGCCAGCAGCTTAAGGTCTGCAGGGGAGTCCCAAAAACTGTTTTTT
cdr3_aa: CASSLRSAGESQKLFF

j_call: TRBJ1-4
d_call: -
clone_size: -
v_call: TRBV5-1
cdr3_nt: TGCGCCAGCAGCTCCGGCTCGGGGGTGCAAGAAAAACTGTTTTTT
cdr3_aa: CASSSGSGVQEKLFF

j_call: TRBJ1-2
d_call: TRBD1
clone_size: few
v_call: TRBV4-1
cdr3_nt: TGCGCCAGCAGCCGAACGGGACAGTCAAATGGCTACACCTTC
cdr3_aa: CASSRTGQSNGYTF

j_call: TRBJ1-1
d_call: -
clone_size: -
v_call: TRBV11-2
cdr3_nt: TGTGCCAGCAGCCGAACCCCGGGGGGCAGCACTGAAGCTTTCTTT
cdr3_aa: CASSRTPGGSTEAFF

j_call: TRBJ2-3
d_call: TRBD2
clone_size: few
v_call: TRBV9
cdr3_nt: TGTGCCAGCAGCGTAGCGGAGCGGGGGTGGGATACGCAGTATTTT
cdr3_aa: CASSVAERGWDTQYF

j_call: TRBJ2-4
d_call: -
clone_size: once
v_call: TRBV3-1
cdr3_nt: TGTGCCAGCAGCCGCGGACTATACAGCATTCAGTACTTC
cdr3_aa: CASSRGLYSIQYF

j_call: TRBJ2-2
d_call: -
clone_size: few
v_call: TRBV10-1
cdr3_nt: TGCGCCAGCAGGGCAGGGATGGCCGGGGAGCTGTTTTTT
cdr3_aa: CASRAGMAGELFF

j_call: TRBJ2-1
d_call: -
clone_size: few
v_call: TRBV20-1
cdr3_nt: TGCAGTGCTGAGGGAGGTCGAAATGAGCAGTTCTTC
cdr3_aa: CSAEGGRNEQFF

j_call: TRBJ2-7
d_call: TRBD2
clone_size: -
v_call: TRBV7-2
cdr3_nt: TGTGCCAGTGCCCCTAGCGGGATGGTTGGGTCCTACGAGCAGTACTTC
cdr3_aa: CASAPSGMVGSYEQYF

j_call: TRBJ2-1
d_call: TRBD2
clone_size: many
v_call: TRBV11-2
cdr3_nt: TGTGCCAGCAGCAAACTTGGGACTAGCGGCTCCTACAATGAGCAGTTCTTC
cdr3_aa: CASSKLGTSGSYNEQFF

j_call: TRBJ1-2
d_call: -
clone_size: few
v_call: TRBV7-8
cdr3_nt: TGTGCCAGCAGCTTAGTTAGAGGAGGGGGTATCTATGGCTACACCTTC
cdr3_aa: CASSLVRGGGIYGYTF

j_call: TRBJ2-1
d_call: -
clone_size: few
v_call: TRBV9
cdr3_nt: TGTGCCAGCAGCGCCGGGGTCGGTGGGTCCTACAATGAGCAGTTCTTC
cdr3_aa: CASSAGVGGSYNEQFF

j_call: TRBJ2-3
d_call: -
clone_size: -
v_call: TRBV28
cdr3_nt: TGTGCCAGCAGTCTAGACTACCCGGGGGATACGCAGTATTTT
cdr3_aa: CASSLDYPGDTQYF

j_call: TRBJ2-3
d_call: TRBD1
clone_size: few
v_call: TRBV11-1
cdr3_nt: TGTGCCAGCAGCCTACAACAGGGGGATCTCGCAGATACGCAGTATTTT
cdr3_aa: CASSLQQGDLADTQYF

j_call: TRBJ2-1
d_call: TRBD2
clone_size: few
v_call: TRBV5-5
cdr3_nt: TGTGCCAGCAGCTTCCTAGCGGGAGGGCTTAATGAGCAGTTCTTC
cdr3_aa: CASSFLAGGLNEQFF

j_call: TRBJ1-2
d_call: TRBD1
clone_size: few
v_call: TRBV12-3/TRBV12-4
cdr3_nt: TGTGCCAGCAGTTTGGGGCAGGGGGCTAACTATGGCTACACCTTC
cdr3_aa: CASSLGQGANYGYTF

j_call: TRBJ2-2
d_call: TRBD2
clone_size: -
v_call: TRBV12-3/TRBV12-4
cdr3_nt: TGTGCCAGCAGTACGCCTAGCGGGGTGAACACCGGGGAGCTGTTTTTT
cdr3_aa: CASSTPSGVNTGELFF

j_call: TRBJ2-2
d_call: -
clone_size: few
v_call: TRBV27
cdr3_nt: TGTGCCAGCAGAAGAGGGGTGGGGGCCGGGGAGCTGTTTTTT
cdr3_aa: CASRRGVGAGELFF

j_call: TRBJ2-2
d_call: -
clone_size: -
v_call: TRBV2
cdr3_nt: TGTGCCAGCAGGGAAGACAGGATCACCGGGGAGCTGTTTTTT
cdr3_aa: CASREDRITGELFF

j_call: TRBJ2-4
d_call: -
clone_size: few
v_call: TRBV12-3/TRBV12-4
cdr3_nt: TGTGCCAGCGGGGGGAGAGCCAAAAACATTCAGTACTTC
cdr3_aa: CASGGRAKNIQYF

j_call: TRBJ2-3
d_call: TRBD2
clone_size: -
v_call: TRBV10-3
cdr3_nt: TGTGCCATCATAGGACTAGCGGGTATAAGAACAGATACGCAGTATTTT
cdr3_aa: CAIIGLAGIRTDTQYF

j_call: TRBJ2-7
d_call: -
clone_size: few
v_call: TRBV12-3/TRBV12-4
cdr3_nt: TGTGCCAGCAGTTTGGGGCAACGGGGTCCTTACGTCGAGCAGTACTTC
cdr3_aa: CASSLGQRGPYVEQYF

j_call: TRBJ2-1
d_call: TRBD2
clone_size: -
v_call: TRBV19
cdr3_nt: TGTGCCAGTAACGATCGGCTAGCGGGAATTGAGCAGTTCTTC
cdr3_aa: CASNDRLAGIEQFF

j_call: TRBJ2-5
d_call: -
clone_size: few
v_call: TRBV9
cdr3_nt: TGTGCCAGCAGCTCGTCGTCCGGGGGAGGAGAGACCCAGTACTTC
cdr3_aa: CASSSSSGGGETQYF

j_call: TRBJ2-7
d_call: TRBD1
clone_size: many
v_call: TRBV10-3
cdr3_nt: TGTGCCATCAAGCCCCTCGGGACAGTCGAGCAGTACTTC
cdr3_aa: CAIKPLGTVEQYF

j_call: TRBJ2-2
d_call: -
clone_size: few
v_call: TRBV11-2
cdr3_nt: TGTGCCAGCACCGGACGGGCGGTAGGCACCGGGGAGCTGTTTTTT
cdr3_aa: CASTGRAVGTGELFF

j_call: TRBJ2-2
d_call: TRBD1
clone_size: few
v_call: TRBV2
cdr3_nt: TGTGCCAGCAGTAGGGAAACAGGGGCGAACACCGGGGAGCTGTTTTTT
cdr3_aa: CASSRETGANTGELFF

j_call: TRBJ2-1
d_call: TRBD2
clone_size: -
v_call: TRBV29-1
cdr3_nt: TGCAGCGTTGAAAAGAGCGGGAGGGCCTATGAGCAGTTCTTC
cdr3_aa: CSVEKSGRAYEQFF

j_call: TRBJ2-5
d_call: -
clone_size: few
v_call: TRBV20-1
cdr3_nt: TGCAGTGACACTCGGGACCCCCTCGGGACCCAGTACTTC
cdr3_aa: CSDTRDPLGTQYF

j_call: TRBJ2-3
d_call: -
clone_size: few
v_call: TRBV20-1
cdr3_nt: TGCAGTGCTAGAGTGGCGGGGACAGATACGCAGTATTTT
cdr3_aa: CSARVAGTDTQYF

j_call: TRBJ1-1
d_call: -
clone_size: -
v_call: TRBV11-2
cdr3_nt: TGTGCCAGCACCGCAGGGGTAGATTCCGAAGCTTTCTTT
cdr3_aa: CASTAGVDSEAFF

j_call: TRBJ2-7
d_call: TRBD1
clone_size: -
v_call: TRBV28
cdr3_nt: TGTGCCAGCAGAGTTAGGGACTCCGACAGGGGAGCCTACGAGCAGTACTTC
cdr3_aa: CASRVRDSDRGAYEQYF

j_call: TRBJ2-5
d_call: -
clone_size: many
v_call: TRBV20-1
cdr3_nt: TGCAGTGCTAGAGTATACCAAGAGACCCAGTACTTC
cdr3_aa: CSARVYQETQYF

j_call: TRBJ2-5
d_call: -
clone_size: -
v_call: TRBV18
cdr3_nt: TGTGCCAGCTCCTCGGTACGGAGTCCCCAAGAGACCCAGTACTTC
cdr3_aa: CASSSVRSPQETQYF

j_call: TRBJ2-3
d_call: -
clone_size: -
v_call: TRBV28
cdr3_nt: TGTGCCAGCAGTTTAGGGGGTCGTTACGCAGATACGCAGTATTTT
cdr3_aa: CASSLGGRYADTQYF

j_call: TRBJ2-7
d_call: -
clone_size: -
v_call: TRBV29-1
cdr3_nt: TGCAGCTACAAGGAAAGGGGAAAAATTGGCGAGCAGTACTTC
cdr3_aa: CSYKERGKIGEQYF

j_call: TRBJ2-5
d_call: TRBD2
clone_size: -
v_call: TRBV12-3/TRBV12-4
cdr3_nt: TGTGCCAGCAGTTCTAGACTAGCGGGGGCTTTGGAGACCCAGTACTTC
cdr3_aa: CASSSRLAGALETQYF

j_call: TRBJ2-2
d_call: -
clone_size: -
v_call: TRBV11-2
cdr3_nt: TGTGCCAGCAGCACTTGGACCGGGGAGCTGTTTTTT
cdr3_aa: CASSTWTGELFF

j_call: TRBJ2-4
d_call: -
clone_size: -
v_call: TRBV28
cdr3_nt: TGTGCCAGCAGTTTCGGAACAGCCAAAAACATTCAGTACTTC
cdr3_aa: CASSFGTAKNIQYF

j_call: TRBJ2-1
d_call: -
clone_size: few
v_call: TRBV20-1
cdr3_nt: TGCAGTGCTAGAGCGTTCAGGGAGCAGTTCTTC
cdr3_aa: CSARAFREQFF